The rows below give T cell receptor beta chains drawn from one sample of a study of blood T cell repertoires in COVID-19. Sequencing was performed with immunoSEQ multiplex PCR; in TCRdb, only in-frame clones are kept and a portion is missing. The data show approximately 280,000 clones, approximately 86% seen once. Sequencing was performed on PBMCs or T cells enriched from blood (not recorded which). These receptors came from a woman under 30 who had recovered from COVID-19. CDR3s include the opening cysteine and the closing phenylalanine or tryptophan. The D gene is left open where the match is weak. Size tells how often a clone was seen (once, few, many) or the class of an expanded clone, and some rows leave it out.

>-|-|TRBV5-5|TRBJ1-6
CASREQGYNSPLHF
TGTGCCAGCAGGGAACAGGGATATAATTCACCCCTCCACTTT
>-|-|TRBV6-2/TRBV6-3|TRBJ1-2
CASSYGGGADYGYTF
TGTGCCAGCAGTTACGGCGGGGGCGCGGACTATGGCTACACCTTC
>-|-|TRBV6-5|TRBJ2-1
CASSYDSYSYNEQFF
TGTGCCAGCAGTTACGACTCCTACTCCTACAATGAGCAGTTCTTC
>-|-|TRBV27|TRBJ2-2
CASSFQAANTGELFF
TGTGCCAGCAGTTTTCAAGCGGCGAACACCGGGGAGCTGTTTTTT
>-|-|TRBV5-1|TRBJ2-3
CASSLGGRASTDTQYF
TGCGCCAGCAGCTTGGGGGGCAGGGCTAGCACAGATACGCAGTATTTT
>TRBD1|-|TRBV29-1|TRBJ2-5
CSVESPTGGQETQYF
TGCAGCGTTGAGAGTCCGACAGGGGGGCAAGAGACCCAGTACTTC
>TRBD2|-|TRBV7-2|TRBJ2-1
CASSPTSGRLDEQFF
TGTGCCAGCAGCCCCACTAGCGGGAGGCTCGATGAGCAGTTCTTC
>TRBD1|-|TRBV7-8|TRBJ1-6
CASSQLGLTGGSPLHF
TGTGCCAGCAGCCAACTAGGGTTGACAGGGGGTTCACCCCTCCACTTT
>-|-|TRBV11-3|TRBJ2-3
CASSSRGPDTQYF
TGTGCCAGCAGCTCCAGGGGACCAGATACGCAGTATTTT
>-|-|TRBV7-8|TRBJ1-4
CASSRRAGSTNEKLFF
TGTGCCAGCAGCAGAAGAGCGGGTTCAACTAATGAAAAACTGTTTTTT
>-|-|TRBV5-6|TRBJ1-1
CASSTRAGASNTEAFF
TGTGCCAGCAGCACCCGTGCTGGGGCTTCGAACACTGAAGCTTTCTTT
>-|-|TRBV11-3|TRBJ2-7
CASSLDPFSEQYF
TGTGCCAGCAGCTTAGATCCTTTTAGCGAGCAGTACTTC
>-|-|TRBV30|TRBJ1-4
CAWSVRSGWEKLFF
TGTGCCTGGAGTGTACGGAGCGGTTGGGAAAAACTGTTTTTT
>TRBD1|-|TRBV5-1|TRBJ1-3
CASSLEGQNSGNTIYF
TGCGCCAGCAGCTTAGAGGGACAGAACTCTGGAAACACCATATATTTT
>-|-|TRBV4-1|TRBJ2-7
CASSQTDTYEQYF
TGCGCCAGCAGCCAAACGGACACCTACGAGCAGTACTTC
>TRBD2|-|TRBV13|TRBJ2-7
CASSSTGLAGKFEQYF
TGTGCCAGCAGCTCCACCGGACTAGCGGGAAAATTCGAGCAGTACTTC
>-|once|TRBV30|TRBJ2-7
CAWSVNFGPYEQYF
TGTGCCTGGAGTGTAAATTTCGGTCCCTACGAGCAGTACTTC
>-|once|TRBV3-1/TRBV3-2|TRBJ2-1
CASSQGRGQGIDNEQFF
TGTGCCAGCAGCCAAGGGAGGGGGCAGGGTATCGACAATGAGCAGTTCTTC
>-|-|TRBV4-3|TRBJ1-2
CASSQEFGTLYGYTF
TGCGCCAGCAGCCAAGAGTTCGGGACTCTCTATGGCTACACCTTC